This TCR beta chain came from a study of blood T cell repertoires in COVID-19. Participants were aged roughly 18 to 90 years, lived in over 20 US areas, and enrolled virtually. Within the 2 weeks before study entry, each person in the exposed group met a COVID-19 case. Assay: immunoSEQ multiplex PCR; the TCRdb copy retains only in-frame clones and omits some. The sample contains under 400,000 clones, about 88% of which appear only once. V was clipped by 4 bases and J by 4 bases; unmatched bases: 10. Germline V gene sequence: CDR1 KGHSH, CDR2 LQKENI. This CDR3 spans 16 amino acids. Specimen: PBMCs or T cells enriched from blood (not recorded which). This clonotype originated in a woman aged 25 to 39 who had been exposed to COVID-19. The gene calls are TRBV18 and TRBJ1-1; 9 positions agree with TRBD1. CDR3 sequence (DNA): TGTGCCAGCTCACAGGGACAACAGGGGGCGGGCACTGAAGCTTTCTTT. Translation: CASSQGQQGAGTEAFF.